The present TCR beta chain was sequenced within a study of T cell repertoires and HLA-DP antigens. Overall study context: In vitro CD4+ alloreactivity was against HeLa-presented HLA-DP.

This table comes from immunoSEQ multiplex PCR, and its TCRdb copy is limited to in-frame clones, with some not included. The table has roughly 110,000 clones, 80% to 95% seen once. This clone was found once. Its antigen is undetermined. The ends were cut back, 0 bases at V and 5 bases at J, with 10 bases in the middle. The CDR3 contains 15 residues. Germline CDR1 LNHNV, CDR2 YYDKDF (reference sequence). Findings and limits, study-wide: Clones undetected before culture averaged about 35% against one allele and roughly 53% against the other.

Untouched CD4+ T cells were bead-isolated from PBMC at about 97.7% purity. The TCR sequence derives from a woman aged 18-29 years in good health and CMV-seronegative. Sequences were obtained from CD4+ T cells from PBMCs. This chain joins TRBV15 and TRBJ1-4; perhaps TRBD1 as D (6 bases). The CDR3 nucleotides read TGTGCCACCAGCAGAGATGGGAGGGGGAATGAAAAACTGTTTTTT. It codes for CATSRDGRGNEKLFF.